Given below is one T cell receptor (beta chain) in context. It has no known antigen specificity. No base-level quality is on record; no much larger clone is a single base apart. Each collaborating institution followed its own protocols to collect whole blood in K2EDTA tubes. For TCRbeta analysis, collaborator samples were shipped as frozen whole blood, as isolated PBMCs, or as DNA extracted from either sample type. V drops 4 bases and J drops 9 bases, leaving 16 bases in between. As encoded in the germline V gene (reference sequence), CDR1 is LGHDT while CDR2 is YNNKEL. The CDR3 runs 15 amino acids, cysteine and phenylalanine included. Left in the record is the CDR3 DNA by itself, 45 bases read in frame from the first base. TCRbeta CDR3 regions were amplified from genomic DNA using the immunoSEQ Assay, a bias-controlled multiplex PCR. The paper's processing steps were these. The number of nucleated cells in each sample was estimated from the amplification of reference gene primers within the assay. To quantify the absolute abundance of each unique TCRbeta CDR3 rearrangement, sequence reads were collapsed and filtered. For each sample, productive Simpson clonality was calculated by taking the square root of Simpson's diversity index across productive rearrangements. Imported from immuneACCESS, the table was reduced by TCRdb to in-frame sequences with V and J called. These copies leave out some clones; in studies compared against another copy, an unresolved V gene accounts for under half, and the cause of the remainder is not known. That table furnishes V, J and clone size, whereas the DNA furnished D and trimming. The sample table shows 75,000 or so clones, and around 90% are seen once. The biggest ten clones account for nearly 5% of the sample.

The data were obtained in a study of blood T cell repertoires in COVID-19 (TCRdb year 2020). Background on the whole study: Samples from collaborators originated in the United States, Italy and Spain and spanned both the acute and convalescent phases of COVID-19. Samples were obtained from the ongoing ImmuneRACE study (first 160 participants) and from about 1,300 subjects provided by 6 global collaborators. The sample metadata nearly always contained a de-identified subject ID, COVID-19 status, age in years and sex. Where HLA class I and class II types were available, the types were taken from metadata supplied by the sample provider, not from assay-based typing. The prospective study material was composed of cDNA or gDNA derived from T cells, B-cell-depleted T cells, or PBMCs. The repertoires were made available in a free public database intended to serve as a resource for research on the immune response to SARS-CoV-2. The dataset comprised deeply sampled blood TCRbeta repertoires from subjects exposed to, actively infected with, or recovered from COVID-19. What the authors observed across the whole study: Clinical and demographic metadata were provided uncurated, with the amount varying by source and participant.

Sample: peripheral blood. Rearrangement joined TRBV3-1 (or the pseudogene TRBV3-2) to TRBJ1-6, with TRBD1 perhaps the D gene, on 5 matching bases. The sequence derives from a woman of 80 years or more with active or convalescent COVID-19. This receptor carries the CDR3 CASSPSAGVSSPLHF. The nucleotide sequence is given as TGTGCCAGCAGCCCCTCGGCGGGGGTAAGTTCACCCCTCCACTTT.